This TCR beta chain was sequenced in a study of blood T cell repertoires in COVID-19. Study-level background: COVID-19 samples collected from the United States, Italy and Spain covered acute and convalescent phases. PBMCs, B-cell-depleted T cells, or T cells were the source of the cDNA or gDNA that made up the material.

Enrollment of patients from Seattle took place during active infection, with longitudinal follow-up. The CDR3 has 14 residues. The germline V gene encodes CDR1 MDHEN and CDR2 SYDVKM. V lost 5 bases, J lost 7 bases, and 10 bases stayed unmatched. Produced via immunoSEQ multiplex PCR; TCRdb's table is partial and in-frame only. The table records about 260,000 clones, 80% to 90% of them present only once. The chain combines TRBV28 with TRBJ1-2, with TRBD1 identical over 7 bases. The source of this sequence is a woman aged 70-85 years with COVID-19, enrolled during active disease. The sample taken for sequencing was peripheral blood. CDR3 region: CASSKVGQESGYTF. In nucleotides, the CDR3 is TGTGCCAGCAGTAAAGTCGGACAGGAGTCTGGCTACACCTTC.